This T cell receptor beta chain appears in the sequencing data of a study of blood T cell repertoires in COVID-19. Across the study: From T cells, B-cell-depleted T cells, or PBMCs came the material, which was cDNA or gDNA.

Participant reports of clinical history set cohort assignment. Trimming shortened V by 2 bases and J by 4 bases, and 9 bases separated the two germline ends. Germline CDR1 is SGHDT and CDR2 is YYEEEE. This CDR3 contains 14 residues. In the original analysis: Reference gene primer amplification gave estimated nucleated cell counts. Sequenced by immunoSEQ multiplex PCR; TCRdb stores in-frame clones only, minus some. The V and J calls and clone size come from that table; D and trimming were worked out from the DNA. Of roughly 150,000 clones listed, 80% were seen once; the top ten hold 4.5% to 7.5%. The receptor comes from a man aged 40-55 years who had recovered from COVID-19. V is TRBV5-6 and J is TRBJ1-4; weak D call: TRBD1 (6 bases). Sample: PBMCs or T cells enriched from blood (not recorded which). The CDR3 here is CASSFRTVNEKLFF. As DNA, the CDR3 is TGTGCCAGCAGCTTCAGGACAGTTAATGAAAAACTGTTTTTT.